This T cell receptor (beta chain) was sequenced during a study of cytotoxic CD8 clonotypes in ibrutinib-treated CLL. Study information: The subjects consisted of approximately twelve relapsed/refractory and fewer than 16 treatment-naive individuals, with approximately 18 IGHV unmutated. Each sample contained, on average, about 250,000 productive templates and 75,000 to 95,000 productive rearrangements. Study-wide results and limits: Whereas clonality rose at ibrutinib response, it declined toward baseline at progression.

Cryopreserved PBMCs were the source of around 2 micrograms of genomic DNA, which went to TCR beta libraries. Turning to this clone: Its target is unknown. Other DNA sequences in the sample encode the same CDR3.

Sequencing was performed with immunoSEQ multiplex PCR; in TCRdb, only in-frame clones are kept and a portion is missing. The data hold over 100,000 clones, with 80% to 90% observed a single time. Trimming took 0 bases from V and 4 from J, leaving 7 bases between them. Looked up from germline, CDR1 is MDHEN and CDR2 is SYDVKM. The length of the CDR3 is 15 residues. The sequence was obtained from a human donor with chronic lymphocytic leukemia. This specimen consisted of PBMCs, obtained after 24 months of ibrutinib treatment. The chain links TRBV28 to TRBJ2-6; D is ambiguous. The CDR3 is CASSLWGSGANVLTF. CDR3 DNA sequence: TGTGCCAGCAGTTTATGGGGGTCCGGGGCCAACGTCCTGACTTTC.